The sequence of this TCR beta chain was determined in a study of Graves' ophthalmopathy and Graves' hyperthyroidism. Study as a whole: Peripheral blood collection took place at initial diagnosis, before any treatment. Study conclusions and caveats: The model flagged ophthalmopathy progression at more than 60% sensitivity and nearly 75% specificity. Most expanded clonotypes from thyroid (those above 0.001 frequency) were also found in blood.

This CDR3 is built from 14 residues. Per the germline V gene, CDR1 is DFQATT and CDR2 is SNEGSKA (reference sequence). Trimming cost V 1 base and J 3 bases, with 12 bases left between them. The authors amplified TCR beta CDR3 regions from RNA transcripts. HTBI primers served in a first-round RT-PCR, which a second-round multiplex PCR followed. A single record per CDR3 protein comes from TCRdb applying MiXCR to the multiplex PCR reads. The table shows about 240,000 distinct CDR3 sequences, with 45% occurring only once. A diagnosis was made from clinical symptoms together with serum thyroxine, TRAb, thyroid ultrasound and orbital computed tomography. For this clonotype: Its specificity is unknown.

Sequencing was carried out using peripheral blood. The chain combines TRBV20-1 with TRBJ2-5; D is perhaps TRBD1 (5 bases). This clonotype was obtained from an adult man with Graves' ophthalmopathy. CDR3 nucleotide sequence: TGCAGTGCTAGAGGGCGCCTGACAGAAGAGACCCAGTACTTC. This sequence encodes CSARGRLTEETQYF.